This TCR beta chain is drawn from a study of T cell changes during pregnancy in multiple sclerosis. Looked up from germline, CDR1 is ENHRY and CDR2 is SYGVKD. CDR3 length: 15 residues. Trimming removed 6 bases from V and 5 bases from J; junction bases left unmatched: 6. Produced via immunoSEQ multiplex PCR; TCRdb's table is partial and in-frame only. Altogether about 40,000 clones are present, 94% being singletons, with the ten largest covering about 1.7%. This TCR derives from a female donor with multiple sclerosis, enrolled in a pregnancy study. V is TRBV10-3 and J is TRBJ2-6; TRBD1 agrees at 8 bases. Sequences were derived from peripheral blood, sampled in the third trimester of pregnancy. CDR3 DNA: TGTGCCATCAGCCTGACAGGGGACTGGGCCAACGTCCTGACTTTC. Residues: CAISLTGDWANVLTF.